A selection of T cell receptor beta chains follows, all from one sample in a study of cytomegalovirus exposure and HLA in healthy donors. This table comes from immunoSEQ multiplex PCR, and its TCRdb copy is limited to in-frame clones, with some not included. This sample yields under 300,000 clones, of which 65% to 85% are seen a single time; around 2.3% belongs to the top ten. The sequenced material came from PBMCs. These TCRs come from a female donor in good health and CMV-seronegative. Both conserved end residues are part of each CDR3. The order of the fields is J gene, D gene, clone size, V gene, CDR3 protein, CDR3 DNA. The D gene is left open where the match is weak. Rows give clone size only sometimes, using once, few, many, or a class for an expanded clone.

J gene: TRBJ2-5
D gene: .
clone size: .
V gene: TRBV14
CDR3 protein: CASRFTASRQETQYF
CDR3 DNA: TGTGCCAGCAGATTCACAGCTTCCAGACAGGAGACCCAGTACTTC

J gene: TRBJ1-2
D gene: TRBD1
clone size: .
V gene: TRBV5-1
CDR3 protein: CASSPGQGAGGYTF
CDR3 DNA: TGCGCCAGCAGCCCGGGACAGGGGGCGGGTGGCTACACCTTC

J gene: TRBJ1-1
D gene: .
clone size: few
V gene: TRBV14
CDR3 protein: CASSLRGGRKNTEAFF
CDR3 DNA: TGTGCCAGCAGCCTCCGGGGGGGACGGAAGAACACTGAAGCTTTCTTT

J gene: TRBJ1-5
D gene: TRBD1
clone size: .
V gene: TRBV28
CDR3 protein: CASSAPGTGGNQPQHF
CDR3 DNA: TGTGCCAGCAGTGCCCCCGGGACAGGGGGGAATCAGCCCCAGCATTTT

J gene: TRBJ2-1
D gene: .
clone size: once
V gene: TRBV19
CDR3 protein: CASTGQGLIEQFF
CDR3 DNA: TGTGCCAGTACAGGTCAGGGGTTGATTGAGCAGTTCTTC

J gene: TRBJ2-7
D gene: TRBD2
clone size: .
V gene: TRBV6-5
CDR3 protein: CASSRKAGGIYEQYF
CDR3 DNA: TGTGCCAGCAGCCGGAAAGCGGGAGGGATCTACGAGCAGTACTTC

J gene: TRBJ2-7
D gene: TRBD2
clone size: .
V gene: TRBV5-6
CDR3 protein: CASSLSGRAYEQYF
CDR3 DNA: TGTGCCAGCAGCCTTAGCGGGAGGGCCTACGAGCAGTACTTC

J gene: TRBJ2-6
D gene: .
clone size: .
V gene: TRBV9
CDR3 protein: CASSVASRGANVLTF
CDR3 DNA: TGTGCCAGCAGCGTAGCCAGCAGGGGGGCCAACGTCCTGACTTTC

J gene: TRBJ2-7
D gene: .
clone size: .
V gene: TRBV6-6
CDR3 protein: CASSYSTGYEQYF
CDR3 DNA: TGTGCCAGCAGTTACTCGACGGGCTACGAGCAGTACTTC

J gene: TRBJ2-1
D gene: .
clone size: .
V gene: TRBV27
CDR3 protein: CASSLIADNNEQFF
CDR3 DNA: TGTGCCAGCAGTTTGATAGCGGATAACAATGAGCAGTTCTTC

J gene: TRBJ2-5
D gene: TRBD1
clone size: .
V gene: TRBV19
CDR3 protein: CASSTDRGEETQYF
CDR3 DNA: TGTGCCAGTAGTACCGACAGGGGAGAGGAGACCCAGTACTTC

J gene: TRBJ2-7
D gene: .
clone size: .
V gene: TRBV7-9
CDR3 protein: CASSFSGEQYF
CDR3 DNA: TGTGCCAGCAGCTTTTCGGGCGAGCAGTACTTC

J gene: TRBJ1-5
D gene: .
clone size: .
V gene: TRBV28
CDR3 protein: CASSLSGYDQPQHF
CDR3 DNA: TGTGCCAGCAGTTTATCGGGATATGATCAGCCCCAGCATTTT

J gene: TRBJ1-2
D gene: .
clone size: few
V gene: TRBV7-9
CDR3 protein: CSSSLEAGWGLGYTF
CDR3 DNA: TGTTCCAGCAGCTTAGAGGCAGGGTGGGGCCTGGGCTACACCTTC

J gene: TRBJ1-2
D gene: TRBD1
clone size: .
V gene: TRBV27
CDR3 protein: CASGPGQAYGYTF
CDR3 DNA: TGTGCCAGCGGGCCCGGACAGGCCTATGGCTACACCTTC

J gene: TRBJ2-5
D gene: .
clone size: .
V gene: TRBV7-6
CDR3 protein: CASSSTGLETQYF
CDR3 DNA: TGTGCCAGCAGCTCGACAGGTTTAGAGACCCAGTACTTC

J gene: TRBJ2-4
D gene: TRBD2
clone size: few
V gene: TRBV6-1
CDR3 protein: CASSEVERDLSKNIQYF
CDR3 DNA: TGTGCCAGCAGTGAAGTGGAGCGGGATTTATCCAAAAACATTCAGTACTTC

J gene: TRBJ2-3
D gene: .
clone size: .
V gene: TRBV19
CDR3 protein: CASSIWGLTDTQYF
CDR3 DNA: TGTGCCAGTAGTATATGGGGACTCACAGATACGCAGTATTTT

J gene: TRBJ2-2
D gene: TRBD2
clone size: .
V gene: TRBV7-9
CDR3 protein: CASSLDRGRATGELFF
CDR3 DNA: TGTGCCAGCAGCTTAGACCGCGGGAGGGCAACCGGGGAGCTGTTTTTT

J gene: TRBJ2-4
D gene: TRBD1
clone size: .
V gene: TRBV7-2
CDR3 protein: CASSPGTGANIQYF
CDR3 DNA: TGTGCCAGCAGCCCCGGGACAGGGGCGAACATTCAGTACTTC

J gene: TRBJ2-1
D gene: .
clone size: .
V gene: TRBV6-5
CDR3 protein: CASTRGTGNEQFF
CDR3 DNA: TGTGCCAGCACCCGGGGGACGGGCAATGAGCAGTTCTTC

J gene: TRBJ2-1
D gene: TRBD2
clone size: .
V gene: TRBV13
CDR3 protein: CASSLASGSPYNEQFF
CDR3 DNA: TGTGCCAGCAGCTTAGCTAGCGGGAGTCCCTACAATGAGCAGTTCTTC